The rows below give T cell receptor beta chains drawn from one sample of a study of cytomegalovirus exposure and HLA in healthy donors. Profiling relied on immunoSEQ multiplex PCR, and the TCRdb table lists in-frame clones only, not all of them. The sample shows a few hundred thousand clones, 88% of them seen only once. The sample consisted of PBMCs. The source is a man aged 30 to 45 in good health and CMV-seronegative. Each CDR3 is given with its conserved first and last residue. The order of the fields is V gene, clone size, J gene, D gene, CDR3 length, CDR3 protein, CDR3 DNA. The D gene is left open where the match is weak. Only some rows state a clone size, as once, few, many or a class for expanded clones.

>TRBV25-1|-|TRBJ1-5|-|14
CASSESGRGQPQHF
TGTGCCAGCAGTGAGTCAGGGAGGGGACAGCCCCAGCATTTT
>TRBV7-6|-|TRBJ2-1|TRBD2|16
CASSLVASGGQGEQFF
TGTGCCAGCAGCTTAGTAGCTAGCGGGGGGCAAGGTGAGCAGTTCTTC
>TRBV15|-|TRBJ2-5|TRBD2|17
CATSRKEGGYRQETQYF
TGTGCCACCAGCAGGAAAGAGGGAGGGTATCGGCAAGAGACCCAGTACTTC
>TRBV6-5|-|TRBJ2-3|TRBD2|14
CASSYRGGTDTQYF
TGTGCCAGCAGTTACCGGGGGGGCACAGATACGCAGTATTTT
>TRBV7-9|-|TRBJ1-2|TRBD1|13
CASRGQGLGGYTF
TGTGCCAGCAGAGGACAGGGACTGGGTGGCTACACCTTC
>TRBV6-5|-|TRBJ2-7|-|15
CASSTGVKWAGKQYF
TGTGCCAGCAGCACAGGGGTAAAATGGGCGGGGAAGCAGTACTTC
>TRBV19|-|TRBJ2-2|TRBD1|14
CATGTDSNTGELFF
TGTGCCACCGGGACAGACTCGAACACCGGGGAGCTGTTTTTT
>TRBV7-2|-|TRBJ2-7|-|11
CASSSVRVPTF
TGTGCCAGCAGCTCCGTCCGGGTTCCAACCTTC
>TRBV7-8|few|TRBJ2-7|TRBD2|14
CASSFWEGSYEQYF
TGTGCCAGCAGCTTCTGGGAGGGTTCCTACGAGCAGTACTTC
>TRBV2|-|TRBJ2-4|TRBD1|14
CASSKGQVSNIQYF
TGTGCCAGCAGTAAGGGACAGGTGTCAAACATTCAGTACTTC
>TRBV4-1|-|TRBJ2-7|-|14
CASSSGTSRGEQYF
TGCGCCAGCAGCAGTGGGACTTCACGAGGGGAGCAGTACTTC
>TRBV25-1|-|TRBJ2-3|TRBD1|15
CASSAGQGRADTQYF
TGTGCCAGCAGCGCCGGACAGGGGAGGGCGGATACGCAGTATTTT
>TRBV6-5|-|TRBJ2-5|-|15
CASSLRGGLQETQYF
TGTGCCAGCAGTTTACGCGGGGGCCTCCAAGAGACCCAGTACTTC
>TRBV6-6|once|TRBJ2-7|TRBD2|14
CASSSGGNAYEQYF
TGTGCCAGCAGTTCCGGGGGGAATGCCTACGAGCAGTACTTC
>TRBV5-1|-|TRBJ2-7|TRBD1|16
CASSSIRQGAQYEQYF
TGCGCCAGCAGCTCAATCCGACAGGGGGCCCAATACGAGCAGTACTTC
>TRBV5-1|-|TRBJ1-1|TRBD1|12
CASSSGQGEAFF
TGCGCCAGCAGCTCTGGACAGGGTGAAGCTTTCTTT
>TRBV4-2|once|TRBJ1-5|-|16
CASSQAGGYSNQPQHF
TGTGCCAGCAGCCAAGCGGGGGGCTATAGCAATCAGCCCCAGCATTTT
>TRBV25-1|once|TRBJ1-1|TRBD1|13
CASRQQGYTEAFF
TGTGCCAGCAGACAACAGGGGTACACTGAAGCTTTCTTT
>TRBV19|-|TRBJ1-2|-|14
CASSIGSLAYGYTF
TGTGCCAGTAGTATAGGAAGCCTCGCCTATGGCTACACCTTC
>TRBV6-6|-|TRBJ1-4|TRBD1|14
CASSYLGQGEKLFF
TGTGCCAGCAGTTATCTCGGACAGGGGGAAAAACTGTTTTTT
>TRBV15|-|TRBJ1-2|-|13
CATSRGGGGGYTF
TGTGCCACCAGCAGGGGAGGGGGGGGAGGCTACACCTTC
>TRBV27|few|TRBJ1-6|-|12
CASSILNSPLHF
TGTGCCAGCAGTATCCTGAATTCACCCCTCCACTTT
>TRBV7-9|-|TRBJ1-3|-|15
CASSSTDGTGNTIYF
TGTGCCAGCAGCTCAACGGACGGGACTGGAAACACCATATATTTT
>TRBV7-9|-|TRBJ1-2|-|13
CASSLAGTYGYTF
TGTGCCAGCAGCTTGGCGGGGACCTATGGCTACACCTTC
>TRBV7-2|-|TRBJ2-1|-|16
CASSLDRGSSYNEQFF
TGTGCCAGCAGCTTAGACCGGGGGAGCTCCTACAATGAGCAGTTCTTC
>TRBV7-8|few|TRBJ2-7|-|14
CASSSTGSPYEQYF
TGTGCCAGCAGCTCGACAGGTAGCCCCTACGAGCAGTACTTC
>TRBV11-2|-|TRBJ2-7|-|12
CASSLVLHEQYF
TGTGCCAGCAGCTTAGTTCTCCACGAGCAGTACTTC
>TRBV9|few|TRBJ1-1|-|15
CASSAVQGSGPEAFF
TGTGCCAGCAGCGCCGTACAGGGATCGGGTCCTGAAGCTTTCTTT
>TRBV7-6|-|TRBJ1-4|-|14
CASSLVPQEEKLFF
TGTGCCAGCAGCTTAGTCCCACAGGAGGAAAAACTGTTTTTT
>TRBV6-5|-|TRBJ1-4|-|13
CASRGRTNEKLFF
TGTGCCAGCAGGGGGAGGACTAATGAAAAACTGTTTTTT
>TRBV27|-|TRBJ1-5|TRBD1|14
CASSPGQGYQPQHF
TGTGCCAGCAGTCCGGGACAGGGTTATCAGCCCCAGCATTTT
>TRBV18|-|TRBJ2-5|-|14
CASSRGHSQETQYF
TGTGCCAGCTCACGCGGACATAGCCAAGAGACCCAGTACTTC
>TRBV7-9|-|TRBJ2-2|-|14
CASSPVADPGELFF
TGTGCCAGCAGCCCAGTAGCGGATCCCGGGGAGCTGTTTTTT
>TRBV14|-|TRBJ2-3|TRBD2|16
CASSPGTSGGVDTQYF
TGTGCCAGCAGCCCCGGGACTAGCGGGGGGGTAGATACGCAGTATTTT
>TRBV6-1|-|TRBJ1-1|-|14
CASSETGVNTEAFF
TGTGCCAGCAGCGAGACAGGAGTTAACACTGAAGCTTTCTTT
>TRBV6-6|-|TRBJ1-6|TRBD1|15
CASSHGTVINSPLHF
TGTGCCAGCAGTCACGGGACAGTCATTAATTCACCCCTCCACTTT
>TRBV6-5|once|TRBJ2-4|TRBD2|15
CASSSPLLAGGIQYF
TGTGCCAGCAGTTCCCCCCTTTTGGCGGGGGGCATTCAGTACTTC
>TRBV6-5|-|TRBJ1-6|TRBD1|15
CASCRADRGNSPLHF
TGTGCCAGCTGCCGAGCGGACAGGGGGAATTCACCCCTCCACTTT
>TRBV11-2|-|TRBJ1-2|TRBD1|15
CASSTRDRSNYGYTF
TGTGCCAGCAGCACCCGGGACAGGTCGAACTATGGCTACACCTTC
>TRBV5-8|-|TRBJ1-2|TRBD1|13
CASSLRGPNGYTF
TGTGCCAGCAGCTTAAGGGGGCCTAATGGCTACACCTTC
>TRBV5-6|-|TRBJ2-7|TRBD1|17
CASSYPGQGALVYEQYF
TGTGCCAGCAGCTACCCCGGACAGGGTGCCCTTGTCTACGAGCAGTACTTC
>TRBV2|-|TRBJ2-1|TRBD2|15
CASSENGRDYNEQFF
TGTGCCAGCAGTGAAAATGGGAGGGACTACAATGAGCAGTTCTTC
>TRBV5-6|-|TRBJ2-1|TRBD2|15
CASSPLGGVLNEQFF
TGTGCCAGCAGCCCCCTCGGGGGGGTACTGAATGAGCAGTTCTTC
>TRBV7-2|-|TRBJ2-3|-|13
CASSLESADTQYF
TGTGCCAGCAGCTTAGAATCGGCAGATACGCAGTATTTT
>TRBV11-2|-|TRBJ1-6|-|14
CASSFGQRSSPLHF
TGTGCCAGCAGCTTCGGACAGCGGAGCTCACCCCTCCACTTT
>TRBV9|-|TRBJ1-2|-|13
CASSVAGSDGYTF
TGTGCCAGCAGCGTAGCAGGGTCCGATGGCTACACCTTC
>TRBV2|once|TRBJ1-1|-|15
CASSDLATAKFGAFF
TGTGCCAGCAGTGACCTGGCGACAGCAAAATTCGGTGCTTTCTTT
>TRBV27|-|TRBJ1-1|TRBD1|14
CASRKQGLNTEAFF
TGTGCCAGCAGGAAACAGGGGCTGAACACTGAAGCTTTCTTT
>TRBV6-5|-|TRBJ1-1|-|12
CASSLGLAEAFF
TGTGCCAGCAGCCTCGGACTGGCTGAAGCTTTCTTT
>TRBV7-2|-|TRBJ1-4|-|15
CASSLVSLANEKLFF
TGTGCCAGCAGCTTAGTAAGCTTGGCTAATGAAAAACTGTTTTTT
>TRBV9|-|TRBJ1-2|-|15
CASSVEGGTFYGYTF
TGTGCCAGCAGCGTAGAGGGCGGGACCTTCTATGGCTACACCTTC
>TRBV5-1|-|TRBJ2-7|-|13
CASSPGQSYEQYF
TGCGCCAGCAGCCCCGGACAGTCCTACGAGCAGTACTTC
>TRBV7-2|-|TRBJ1-2|TRBD1|17
CASSLVGTGTTNYGYTF
TGTGCCAGCAGCTTAGTGGGGACAGGAACTACTAACTATGGCTACACCTTC
>TRBV6-1|-|TRBJ1-2|-|14
CASSEDISNYGYTF
TGTGCCAGCAGTGAAGATATATCCAACTATGGCTACACCTTC
>TRBV19|-|TRBJ1-5|-|16
CASSIGGGTSNQPQHF
TGTGCCAGTAGTATAGGTGGGGGGACTAGCAATCAGCCCCAGCATTTT
>TRBV19|-|TRBJ2-5|-|16
CASSVHPGLLLETQYF
TGTGCCAGTAGTGTGCATCCGGGACTCCTACTAGAGACCCAGTACTTC
>TRBV5-1|-|TRBJ1-4|-|15
CASSLTGLAGEKLFF
TGCGCCAGCAGCCTTACGGGTCTAGCGGGTGAAAAACTGTTTTTT